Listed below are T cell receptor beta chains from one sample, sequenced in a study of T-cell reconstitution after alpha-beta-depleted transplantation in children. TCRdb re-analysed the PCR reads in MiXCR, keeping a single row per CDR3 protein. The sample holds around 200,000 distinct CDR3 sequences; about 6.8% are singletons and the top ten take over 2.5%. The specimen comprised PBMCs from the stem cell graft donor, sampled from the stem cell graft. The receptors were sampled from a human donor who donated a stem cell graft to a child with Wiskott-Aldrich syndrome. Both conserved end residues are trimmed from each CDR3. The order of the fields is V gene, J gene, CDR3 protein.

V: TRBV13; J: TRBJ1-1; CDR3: ASRRVMNTEAF
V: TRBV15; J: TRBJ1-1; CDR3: ATSRGGNTEAF
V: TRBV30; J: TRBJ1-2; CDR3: AWEVGSNYGYT
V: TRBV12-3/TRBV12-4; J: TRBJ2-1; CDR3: ASSLAQAGEQF
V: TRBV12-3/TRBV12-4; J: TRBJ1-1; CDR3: ASRPGVEGTEAF
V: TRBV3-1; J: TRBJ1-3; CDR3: ASSPSGGNTIY
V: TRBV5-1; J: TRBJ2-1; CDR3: ASSLEGRSYNEQF
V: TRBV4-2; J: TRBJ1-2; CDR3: ASSQDGTGSGYT
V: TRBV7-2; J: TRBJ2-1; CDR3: ASSASGVANEQF
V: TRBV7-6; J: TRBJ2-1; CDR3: ASSLALPSGGANEQF
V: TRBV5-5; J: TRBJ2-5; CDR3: ASSSQGLAGTQY
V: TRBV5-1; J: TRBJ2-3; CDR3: ASSFSALSTDTQY
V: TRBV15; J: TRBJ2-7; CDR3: ATSREESRHSYEQY
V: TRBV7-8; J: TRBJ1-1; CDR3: ASSLSLWGAQEAF
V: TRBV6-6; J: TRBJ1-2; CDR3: ASSQEDNYGYT
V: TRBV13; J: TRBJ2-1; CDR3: ASSAGLAGVGEQF
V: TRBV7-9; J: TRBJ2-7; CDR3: ASSPASGTGAYEQY
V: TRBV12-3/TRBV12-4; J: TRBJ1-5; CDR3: ASSLLVHQPQH
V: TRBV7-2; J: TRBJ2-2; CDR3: ASSLGSRELF
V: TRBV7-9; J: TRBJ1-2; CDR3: ASSVGQGNHYGYT
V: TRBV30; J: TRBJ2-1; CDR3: AWSVLPWRGREQF
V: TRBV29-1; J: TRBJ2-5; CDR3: SVGVQQETQY
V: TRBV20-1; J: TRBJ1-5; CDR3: SAPTRGQSLYSNQPQH
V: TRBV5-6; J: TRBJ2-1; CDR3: ASSAGQGRRMRGNEQF
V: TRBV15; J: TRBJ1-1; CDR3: ATSREEGLLNTEAF
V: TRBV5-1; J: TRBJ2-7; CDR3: ARLKGEQY
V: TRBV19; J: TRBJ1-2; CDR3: ASSPLQGQPSYGYT
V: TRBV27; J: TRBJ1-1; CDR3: ASSLRTPIPNTEAF
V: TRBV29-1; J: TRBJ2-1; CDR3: SVERTGGPFLVGEQF
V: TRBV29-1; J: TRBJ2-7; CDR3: SVGAPGTSYEQY
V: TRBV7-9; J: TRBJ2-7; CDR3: ASSRDRGNYEQY
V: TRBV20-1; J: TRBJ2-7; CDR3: SANSPGSGKKQY
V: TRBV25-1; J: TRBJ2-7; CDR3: ASSGYRDRDDEQY
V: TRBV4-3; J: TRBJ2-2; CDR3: ASSQDLVAGELF
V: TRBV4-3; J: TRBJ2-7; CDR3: ASSPRDSFYEQY